This T cell receptor (beta chain) was captured in a study of cytomegalovirus exposure and HLA in healthy donors. Turning to this clone: Its antigen is still unknown.

Both 60 Vbeta primers and 13 Jbeta primers went into the PCR. The method was immunoSEQ multiplex PCR; TCRdb's version includes in-frame clones alone and lacks a portion of them. The sample records 150,000 to 200,000 clones, approximately 80% being singletons. General study points: TCR beta sequences reportedly predicted the HLA-A and HLA-B alleles of most subjects accurately. Over 15,000 TCR beta sequences were associated with HLA alleles at 0.05 false discovery rate in a later analysis. The number of N-insertions in an Asian-associated ancestry cluster was reportedly below the 666-donor mean in a later analysis.

This sequence originates from a man aged 30-40 years in good health and CMV-seropositive. Sequenced sample: PBMCs.

The CDR3 nucleotides read TGTGCCAGCAGTATTCGACAGGGATACACTGAAGCTTTCTTT. It translates to CASSIRQGYTEAFF. The V gene is TRBV28, the J gene TRBJ1-1, with 7 nucleotides matching TRBD1. The V gene end was trimmed by 5 bases and the J gene end by 3 bases; junction bases not matched to a gene: 6. The germline CDR1 and CDR2 sequences are MDHEN and SYDVKM. This CDR3 has 14 amino acids. Together with reference TRBV28 and TRBJ1-1, the CDR3 gives the full variable domain: DVKVTQSSRYLVKRTGEKVFLECVQDMDHENMFWYRQDPGLGLRLIYFSYDVKMKEKGDIPEGYSVSREKKERFSLILESASTNQTSMYLCASSIRQGYTEAFFGQGTRLTVV.